A selection of T cell receptor beta chains follows, all from one sample in a study of cytomegalovirus exposure and HLA in healthy donors. The table came from immunoSEQ multiplex PCR; TCRdb's copy has only in-frame clones and leaves some out. The top ten clones hold over 0.2% of a sample with about 120,000 clones, around 80% of them seen once. Sequencing was carried out using PBMCs. The receptors were sampled from a man in his fifties or sixties in good health and CMV-seronegative. Each CDR3 is given with its conserved first and last residue. The D gene is left open where the match is weak. Size tells how often a clone was seen (once, few, many) or the class of an expanded clone, and some rows leave it out.

>once|TRBJ2-1|TRBV2|-
CASSVGSKVEQFF
TGTGCCAGCAGTGTAGGGAGTAAGGTTGAGCAGTTCTTC
>-|TRBJ2-4|TRBV6-5|TRBD2
CARSMREWNIQYF
TGTGCCCGCTCGATGCGGGAGTGGAACATTCAGTACTTC
>-|TRBJ1-5|TRBV15|-
CATSGGIGALLQPQHF
TGTGCCACCAGCGGGGGGATTGGGGCACTACTTCAGCCCCAGCATTTT
>-|TRBJ1-2|TRBV21-1|-
CATRGEGSWMGYYGYTF
TGTGCCACCCGAGGGGAGGGGTCGTGGATGGGATACTATGGCTACACCTTC
>-|TRBJ1-1|TRBV7-7|-
CASSLDQGTEAFF
TGTGCCAGCAGCTTGGACCAGGGGACTGAAGCTTTCTTT
>-|TRBJ2-7|TRBV19|TRBD2
CASSSSGTTRSYEQYF
TGTGCCAGTAGTTCTAGCGGGACCACCAGGTCCTACGAGCAGTACTTC
>-|TRBJ2-1|TRBV10-3|TRBD2
CAISVQLAGGNNEQFF
TGTGCCATCAGTGTCCAACTAGCGGGAGGGAACAATGAGCAGTTCTTC
>-|TRBJ1-1|TRBV7-3|-
CASSLKAGKAFF
TGTGCCAGCAGCTTAAAGGCAGGTAAAGCTTTCTTT
>-|TRBJ1-1|TRBV5-4|-
CASSLQGGTEAFF
TGTGCCAGCAGCTTGCAGGGAGGCACTGAAGCTTTCTTT
>-|TRBJ2-7|TRBV19|TRBD2
CASSTGGEQYF
TGTGCCAGTAGTACGGGGGGCGAGCAGTACTTC
>few|TRBJ1-2|TRBV4-3|-
CASSQERGSYGYTF
TGCGCCAGCAGCCAAGAAAGAGGCAGCTATGGCTACACCTTC
>-|TRBJ1-2|TRBV4-2|TRBD1
CASSRDPNQPGQGGYTF
TGTGCCAGCAGCCGGGACCCAAACCAACCCGGACAGGGGGGCTACACCTTC
>-|TRBJ1-4|TRBV6-8|TRBD1
CASSLFDRGQANEKLFF
TGTGCCAGCAGTCTATTTGACAGGGGGCAGGCTAATGAAAAACTGTTTTTT
>-|TRBJ2-3|TRBV27|-
CASTDIPGDRNTQYF
TGTGCCAGCACCGACATTCCAGGGGATCGAAATACGCAGTATTTT
>-|TRBJ2-5|TRBV7-2|-
CASRTNPGAETQYF
TGTGCCAGCAGGACGAATCCGGGAGCGGAGACCCAGTACTTC
>-|TRBJ2-5|TRBV2|-
CASRAVGETQYF
TGTGCCAGCAGAGCGGTGGGGGAGACCCAGTACTTC
>-|TRBJ1-2|TRBV4-2|TRBD1
CASSQDPQGGIDYGYTF
TGTGCCAGCAGCCAAGACCCACAGGGGGGGATCGACTATGGCTACACCTTC
>-|TRBJ2-3|TRBV2|-
CASRPTFAWDTQYF
TGTGCCAGCAGGCCCACTTTTGCATGGGATACGCAGTATTTT
>-|TRBJ2-1|TRBV5-1|TRBD2
CASSLRNSGNHEQFF
TGCGCCAGCAGCCTTCGCAATAGCGGGAATCATGAGCAGTTCTTC
>-|TRBJ2-5|TRBV7-2|TRBD2
CASSPTSGGQETQYF
TGTGCCAGCAGCCCCACTAGCGGGGGCCAAGAGACCCAGTACTTC
>-|TRBJ1-1|TRBV5-1|-
CASSFGQRLGDTEAFF
TGCGCCAGCAGCTTTGGACAGAGGCTAGGGGACACTGAAGCTTTCTTT
>-|TRBJ2-5|TRBV21-1|-
CASSAGLKIITYETQYF
TGTGCCAGCAGCGCGGGACTCAAAATAATTACCTATGAGACCCAGTACTTC
>-|TRBJ2-5|TRBV11-2|TRBD1
CASSPGTGDVETQYF
TGTGCCAGCAGCCCCGGGACAGGGGACGTGGAGACCCAGTACTTC